Below, one T cell receptor (beta chain) is given with its context. Its antigen remains unknown. This entry comes from a study of shared clonotypes between healthy human individuals. General study results and limits: Naive subsets typically showed greater estimated richness than memory subsets.

The repertoire was sequenced with immunoSEQ multiplex PCR; TCRdb's copy has only in-frame clones and lacks some. The sample consists of under 1,900,000 clones, approximately 98.5% of them appearing once. The CDR3 loop spans 16 amino acids. V shed 0 bases and J shed 4 bases, with 15 bases lying between them. Germline assignment: CDR1 MNHEY and CDR2 SVGAGI. The sequenced sample consisted of naive CD4+ T cells sorted from blood. The subset here: CD45RA+ positively selected. The sequence was obtained from a man aged 25-45 years in good health. The rearrangement links TRBV6-5 to TRBJ1-1, with D possibly matching TRBD1 (6 bases). CDR3 protein: CASSYSPGALSTEAFF. The CDR3 DNA is TGTGCCAGCAGTTACTCTCCAGGGGCTTTAAGCACTGAAGCTTTCTTT.